Below are 32 T cell receptor beta chains sequenced from a single sample in a study of vaccination and CD4 T cells after COVID-19. No antigen has been identified for these receptors. Sample treatment: approximately 10-day PBMC culture with coronavirus spike peptide pools or control peptides (ViraFEST assay). An Oncomine TCR Beta short-read assay was used to sequence the DNA from cultured CD4+ T cells. MiXCR, applied by TCRdb to the PCR reads, yields one record per CDR3 protein. The sample has roughly 20,000 distinct CDR3 sequences, roughly 71% seen once; the top ten hold approximately 8%. Sample: CD4+ T cells from blood, cultured in vitro. The source is a human donor who had recovered from COVID-19.

The V call is TRBV19, the J call TRBJ2-2, with no clear D. This CDR3 has 15 amino acids. Deletions cut 3 bases from V and 4 bases from J, with 12 bases between. CDR1 is LNHDA, CDR2 SQIVND, per germline (reference sequence). Here the CDR3 reads CASSIRVQFTGELFF. In nucleotides, the CDR3 is TGTGCCAGTAGTATCCGGGTTCAGTTCACCGGGGAGCTGTTTTTT.

V usage is TRBV6-5 and J usage is TRBJ1-5; D remains ambiguous. V dropped 4 bases and J dropped 0 bases, with 7 bases sitting between them. The CDR3 totals 14 residues. CDR1 and CDR2 (germline): MNHEY, SVGAGI. The CDR3 here is CASSSSNSNQPQHF. In DNA form, the CDR3 reads TGTGCCAGCAGTTCCAGTAATAGCAATCAGCCCCAGCATTTT.

V and J are TRBV5-6 and TRBJ1-5; the D gene is possibly TRBD1 (5 bases). CDR1 is SGHDT and CDR2 is YYEEEE in the germline V gene. The CDR3 totals 18 residues. Trimming stripped 4 bases from V and 3 bases from J, with 23 bases between. Here the CDR3 DNA reads TGTGCCAGCAGCGCCAAGCCCTGGGCCGGAGGGGTCAATCAGCCCCAGCATTTT. Residues: CASSAKPWAGGVNQPQHF.

The chain has TRBV11-3 and TRBJ2-7; a possible D gene is TRBD2 (5 bases). The CDR3 consists of 14 residues. The germline V gene has CDR1 SGHNT and CDR2 YENEEA. Trimming left V 4 bases short and J 0 bases short, with 10 bases between. CDR3 nucleotides: TGTGCCAGCAGCTCCGGTCGGGGCTCCTACGAGCAGTACTTC. This codes for CASSSGRGSYEQYF.

V and J are TRBV20-1 and TRBJ1-5, with no clear D. V dropped 5 bases and J dropped 2 bases, with 16 bases sitting between them. This CDR3 contains 15 residues. Germline CDR1 is DFQATT and CDR2 is SNEGSKA (reference sequence). CDR3 coding DNA: TGCAGTGCTCCAACAGTGAGAGGCGGCAATCAGCCCCAGCATTTT. This encodes CSAPTVRGGNQPQHF.

This clonotype was recorded a few times. Here the CDR3 reads CASSLGRGSYGYTF. DNA of the CDR3: TGTGCCAGCAGCTTAGGCAGGGGGTCCTATGGCTACACCTTC. J is TRBJ1-2 and V is TRBV7-3; 7 bases match TRBD1. J gave up 4 bases and V 2 bases, and 4 bases lay outside the gene matches. Germline CDR1 SGHTA, CDR2 FQGTGA. This CDR3 has 14 amino acids.

This clonotype was found once. This chain connects TRBV24-1 to TRBJ1-1, with 7 bases that match TRBD1. The V gene end was trimmed by 6 bases and the J gene end by 5 bases; junction bases not matched to a gene: 11. Germline CDR1 KGHDR, CDR2 SFDVKD. CDR3 length: 15 residues. CDR3 in DNA: TGTGCCACCAGTTCCTCGACAGGGAGGAAGACTGAAGCTTTCTTT. This translates into CATSSSTGRKTEAFF.

A single count supports this clonotype. This sequence joins TRBV4-3 and TRBJ2-7; D unresolved. This CDR3 is 13 amino acids long. Germline lookup yields CDR1 LGHNA and CDR2 YSLEER. V lost 1 base and J lost 0, with 4 bases in between. The CDR3 loop is CASSQGSSYEQYF. DNA for the CDR3: TGCGCCAGCAGCCAAGGCAGCTCCTACGAGCAGTACTTC.

The chain joins TRBV28 to TRBJ1-3; tentatively, D is TRBD1 (5 bases). Germline V gives CDR1 MDHEN, CDR2 SYDVKM. Trimming pared 6 bases from V and 2 bases from J, leaving 14 bases between. The CDR3 spans 15 residues. Written as DNA, the CDR3 is TGTGCCAGCAGCCCCCGGGGGAGGCCTGGAAACACCATATATTTT. Translation: CASSPRGRPGNTIYF.

The J gene is TRBJ2-1, the V gene TRBV19; TRBD2 might be the D (5 bases). Trimming removed 6 bases from V and 5 bases from J, with 11 bases in between. The germline gives CDR1 LNHDA, CDR2 SQIVND (reference sequence). The CDR3 spans 13 residues. The CDR3 loop is CASRKSGDNEQFF. In DNA form, the CDR3 reads TGTGCCAGTAGGAAAAGCGGTGACAATGAGCAGTTCTTC.

This chain joins TRBV5-1 and TRBJ2-5; 7 bases fit TRBD1. The CDR3 is made up of 14 amino acids. With 3 bases clipped from V and 5 bases from J, the junction kept 7 bases outside the gene matches. CDR1 is SGHRS and CDR2 is YFSETQ in the germline V gene. This chain's CDR3 is CASSYRGSTETQYF. The DNA of the CDR3 is TGCGCCAGCAGCTACAGGGGTTCTACGGAGACCCAGTACTTC.

V and J are TRBV24-1 and TRBJ1-2; no firm D call. This CDR3 contains 13 residues. The V end lost 0 bases, the J end lost 7 bases, and 8 bases lay between the germline ends. Looked up from germline, CDR1 is KGHDR and CDR2 is SFDVKD. CDR3 nucleotides: TGTGCCACCAGTGATTTGTCAGCGGGTGGCTACACCTTC. This gives the protein CATSDLSAGGYTF.

This chain connects TRBV2 to TRBJ2-3, with D possibly being TRBD1 (6 bases). The germline V gene has CDR1 SNHLY and CDR2 FYNNEI. There are 14 residues in the CDR3. Deletions cut 2 bases from V and 6 bases from J, with 12 bases between. In DNA, the CDR3 is TGTGCCAGCAGTGAAAGGACCCAGGGGGATACGCAGTATTTT. Translating gives CASSERTQGDTQYF.

The rearrangement uses TRBV7-2 and TRBJ2-7; either TRBD1 or TRBD2 may supply D (5 bases each). Germline V lookup: CDR1 SGHTA, CDR2 FQGNSA. V shed 5 bases and J shed 2 bases, with 13 bases lying between them. This CDR3 is 14 amino acids long. This CDR3 reads CASSRGLRTYEQYF. The CDR3 coding sequence is TGTGCCAGCAGCCGGGGCCTTCGTACCTACGAGCAGTACTTC.

This clonotype was observed a few times. CDR3 amino acids: CASSRTGTSSYEQYF. Here the CDR3 DNA reads TGTGCCAGCAGTCGAACCGGGACTAGCTCCTACGAGCAGTACTTC. V gene TRBV6-2 or TRBV6-3 combines with J gene TRBJ2-7, with 8 bases identical to TRBD2. Trimming took 5 bases from V and 0 from J; bases not matched to a gene: 6. The length of the CDR3 is 15 residues. Germline assignment: CDR1 MNHEY and CDR2 SVGEGT.

The V and J genes are TRBV30 and TRBJ1-6; no clear D. Germline V CDR1 and CDR2: GTSNPN, SVGIG (reference sequence). Trimming pared 2 bases from V and 7 bases from J, leaving 12 bases between. The CDR3 totals 14 residues. The CDR3 reads CAWSHEGWNSPLHF. In nucleotides, the CDR3 is TGTGCCTGGAGTCATGAGGGCTGGAATTCACCCCTCCACTTT.

The V gene is TRBV19, the J gene TRBJ1-6; no clear D gene. The CDR3 sequence is 14 residues long. Per germline, CDR1 LNHDA and CDR2 SQIVND (reference sequence). V dropped 6 bases and J dropped 7 bases, with 13 bases sitting between them. CDR3 amino acids: CASSPMVRNSPLHF. DNA of the CDR3: TGTGCCAGTAGCCCAATGGTACGGAATTCACCCCTCCACTTT.

This clonotype appeared a few times. The chain couples TRBV6-1 to TRBJ2-3; unclear D gene. This CDR3 contains 12 residues. The ends were cut back, 7 bases at V and 0 bases at J, with 5 bases in the middle. Germline CDR1 MNHNS, CDR2 SASEGT. CDR3 nucleotide sequence: TGTGCCAGCACAGGTAGCACAGATACGCAGTATTTT. Its translation is CASTGSTDTQYF.

The chain employs TRBV28 and TRBJ1-1; D is ambiguous. The V end was cut by 2 bases, the J end by 3 bases, with 10 bases between. Per germline, CDR1 MDHEN and CDR2 SYDVKM. The CDR3 runs 14 residues. CDR3 amino acids: CASSLIRRDTEAFF. CDR3 in DNA: TGTGCCAGCAGTTTAATAAGGCGGGACACTGAAGCTTTCTTT.

This clonotype rates as medium-sized. V usage is TRBV20-1 and J usage is TRBJ1-2; TRBD1 matches at 9 bases. With V trimmed by 3 bases and J by 6 bases, 2 bases remained unmatched. Germline lookup yields CDR1 DFQATT and CDR2 SNEGSKA (reference sequence). CDR3 size: 12 residues. The DNA of the CDR3 is TGCAGTGCTAGGCGGACAGGGGATGGCTACACCTTC. It codes for CSARRTGDGYTF.

The chain recombines TRBV20-1 with TRBJ2-7, with a weak D call TRBD1 (6 bases). The germline gives CDR1 DFQATT, CDR2 SNEGSKA (reference sequence). This CDR3 has 15 amino acids. V was pared by 5 bases and J by 0 bases, with 17 bases between. The CDR3 nucleotides read TGCAGTGCTCCCGGAAGGGGGAGTGGCTCCTACGAGCAGTACTTC. It codes for CSAPGRGSGSYEQYF.

Only one count was recorded for this clonotype. DNA of the CDR3: TGCAGTGCTAGATACGGGACAGGGGGCCCCCTACTGCGGTATTTT. Its protein product is CSARYGTGGPLLRYF. The chain is built from TRBV20-1 and TRBJ2-3; 12 positions agree with TRBD1. Germline V CDR1 and CDR2: DFQATT, SNEGSKA (reference sequence). With 2 bases clipped from V and 14 bases from J, the junction kept 14 bases outside the gene matches. This CDR3 is 15 amino acids long.

The V call is TRBV6-1, the J call TRBJ1-5; maybe TRBD1 (5 bases). The V end was cut by 5 bases, the J end by 4 bases, with 15 bases between. CDR3 length: 15 amino acids. Germline V gene data show CDR1 as MNHNS and CDR2 as SASEGT. In DNA form, the CDR3 reads TGTGCCAGCAGTAATCCAGGGACCTCGAATCAGCCCCAGCATTTT. Translation: CASSNPGTSNQPQHF.

In this sample, this clonotype turned up a few times. V usage is TRBV15 and J usage is TRBJ2-4; 7 nucleotides match TRBD1. Unmatched junction bases numbered 10, after V lost 5 bases and J lost 6 bases. This CDR3 spans 15 amino acids. CDR1 and CDR2 from the germline V gene are LNHNV and YYDKDF (reference sequence). The chain's CDR3 is CATSSWDSGGNIQYF. CDR3 DNA sequence: TGTGCCACCAGCTCCTGGGACAGTGGGGGAAACATTCAGTACTTC.

This clonotype was found a few times. This chain links TRBV20-1 with TRBJ1-6, with D uncertain. CDR1 and CDR2 (germline): DFQATT, SNEGSKA (reference sequence). The V end lost 6 bases, the J end lost 7 bases, and 10 bases lay between the germline ends. The CDR3 spans 12 residues. This CDR3 is CSAGRGNSPLHF. In nucleotides, the CDR3 is TGCAGTGCCGGCAGAGGAAATTCACCCCTCCACTTT.

The chain has TRBV20-1 and TRBJ2-7; 10 nucleotides line up with TRBD2. With V trimmed by 6 bases and J by 4 bases, 12 bases remained unmatched. The CDR3 sequence is 15 residues long. The germline V gene encodes CDR1 DFQATT and CDR2 SNEGSKA (reference sequence). For the CDR3, the DNA is TGCAGTGCACCGACGATAGCGGGAGGAAGTTACGAGCAGTACTTC. It specifies CSAPTIAGGSYEQYF.

The chain combines TRBV20-1 with TRBJ2-1; 9 positions agree with TRBD2. The CDR3 has 21 amino acids. The ends lost 3 bases at V and 0 bases at J; junction bases unmatched: 21. The germline V gene encodes CDR1 DFQATT and CDR2 SNEGSKA (reference sequence). The CDR3 region is CSARIQGLAGYSSSSYNEQFF. The CDR3 bases are TGCAGTGCTAGGATCCAGGGGCTAGCGGGATACTCGTCGAGCTCCTACAATGAGCAGTTCTTC.

As to this clonotype: One end of the junction varies from germline; a read error may be responsible. V is TRBV20-1 and J is TRBJ1-5, with D tentatively TRBD1 (6 bases). In germline, CDR1 is DFQATT, CDR2 SNEGSKA (reference sequence). The CDR3 spans 16 residues. CDR3 sequence reads: CNARGSGIRPNQPQHF. CDR3 coding DNA: TGCAATGCTAGGGGGTCAGGGATCCGACCTAATCAGCCCCAGCATTTT.

This chain links TRBV28 with TRBJ2-2; 7 nucleotides match TRBD1. The junction had 8 bases not matched to a gene; V was cut back by 3 bases and J by 4 bases. The CDR3 covers 16 residues. Germline CDR1 MDHEN, CDR2 SYDVKM. For the CDR3, the DNA is TGTGCCAGCAGTTTGTGGGGACAGACACTCACCGGGGAGCTGTTTTTT. Protein product: CASSLWGQTLTGELFF.

The genes are TRBV6-1 and TRBJ1-2; TRBD1 matches 7 bases. The germline V gene has CDR1 MNHNS and CDR2 SASEGT. Germline trimming cut 5 bases from V and 4 bases from J; bases unmatched to any gene: 4. This CDR3 region has 13 residues. CDR3 nucleotides: TGTGCCAGCAGTCCGGGGACAGTCTATGGCTACACCTTC. Its translation: CASSPGTVYGYTF.

This clonotype was seen a handful of times. This chain uses TRBV24-1 with TRBJ1-2; D is ambiguous. Trimming shortened V by 4 bases and J by 8 bases, and 10 bases separated the two germline ends. This CDR3 region has 12 residues. Germline values: CDR1 KGHDR, CDR2 SFDVKD. The CDR3 region has the DNA TGTGCCACCAGTGACGCGAATCGCGGCTACACCTTC. Protein sequence: CATSDANRGYTF.

The gene calls are TRBV18 and TRBJ1-1; D remains ambiguous. Germline CDR1 reads KGHSH; CDR2 reads LQKENI. The CDR3 has 14 residues. V shed 3 bases and J shed 1 base, with 9 bases lying between them. For the CDR3, the DNA is TGTGCCAGCTCACCTTCAATTGGGAACACTGAAGCTTTCTTT. It codes for CASSPSIGNTEAFF.